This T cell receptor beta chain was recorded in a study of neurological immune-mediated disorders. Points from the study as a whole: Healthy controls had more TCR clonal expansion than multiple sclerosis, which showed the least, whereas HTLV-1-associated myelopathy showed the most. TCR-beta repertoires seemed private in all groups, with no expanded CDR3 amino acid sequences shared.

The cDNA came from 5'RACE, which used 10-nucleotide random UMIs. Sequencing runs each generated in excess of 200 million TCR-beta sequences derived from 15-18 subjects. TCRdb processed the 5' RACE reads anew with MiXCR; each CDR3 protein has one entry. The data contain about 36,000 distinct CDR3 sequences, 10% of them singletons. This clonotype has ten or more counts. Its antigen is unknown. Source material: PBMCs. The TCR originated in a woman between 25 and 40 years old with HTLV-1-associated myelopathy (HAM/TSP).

CDR3 coding DNA: TGTGCCAGCAGCAAAAGCCCGACAGGGGTTGGTTATGGCTACACCTTC. As protein: CASSKSPTGVGYGYTF. This chain connects TRBV3-1 to TRBJ1-2; 8 bases align to TRBD1. Germline V gives CDR1 LGHDT, CDR2 YNNKEL (reference sequence). V trimming: 5 bases; J trimming: 5 bases; junction bases outside the gene matches: 13. The CDR3 length is 16 residues.